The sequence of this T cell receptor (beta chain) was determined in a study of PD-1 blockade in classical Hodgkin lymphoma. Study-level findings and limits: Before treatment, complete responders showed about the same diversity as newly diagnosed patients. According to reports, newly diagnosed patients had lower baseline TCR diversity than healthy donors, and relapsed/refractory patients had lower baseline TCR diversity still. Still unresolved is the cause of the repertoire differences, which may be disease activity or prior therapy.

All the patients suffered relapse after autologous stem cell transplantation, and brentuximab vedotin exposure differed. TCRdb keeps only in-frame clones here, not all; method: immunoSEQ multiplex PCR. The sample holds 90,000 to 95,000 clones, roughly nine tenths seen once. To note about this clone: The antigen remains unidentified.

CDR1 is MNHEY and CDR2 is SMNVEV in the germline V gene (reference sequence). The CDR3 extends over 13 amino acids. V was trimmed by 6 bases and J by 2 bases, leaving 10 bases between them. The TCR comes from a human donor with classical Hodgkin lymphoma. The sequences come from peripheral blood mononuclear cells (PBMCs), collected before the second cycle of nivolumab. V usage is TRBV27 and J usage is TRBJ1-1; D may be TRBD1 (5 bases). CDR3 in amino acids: CASRPDRNTEAFF. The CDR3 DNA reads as TGTGCCAGCAGGCCAGACAGAAACACTGAAGCTTTCTTT.